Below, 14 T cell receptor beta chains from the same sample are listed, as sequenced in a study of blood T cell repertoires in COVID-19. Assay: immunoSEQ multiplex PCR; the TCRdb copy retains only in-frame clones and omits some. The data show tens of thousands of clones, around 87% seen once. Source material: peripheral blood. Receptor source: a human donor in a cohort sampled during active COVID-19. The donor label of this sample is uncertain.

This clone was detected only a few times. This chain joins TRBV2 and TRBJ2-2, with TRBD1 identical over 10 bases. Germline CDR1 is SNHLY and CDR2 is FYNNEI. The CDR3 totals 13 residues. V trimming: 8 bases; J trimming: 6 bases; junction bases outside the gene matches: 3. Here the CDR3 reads CASQDRGPGELFF. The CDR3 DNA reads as TGTGCCAGCCAAGACAGGGGGCCCGGGGAGCTGTTTTTT.

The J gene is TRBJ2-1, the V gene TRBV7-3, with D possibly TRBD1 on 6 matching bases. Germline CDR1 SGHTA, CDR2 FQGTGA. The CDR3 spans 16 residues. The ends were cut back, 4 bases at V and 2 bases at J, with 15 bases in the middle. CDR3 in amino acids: CASSSTPGAAYNEQFF. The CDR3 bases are TGTGCCAGCAGCTCAACCCCAGGGGCCGCCTACAATGAGCAGTTCTTC.

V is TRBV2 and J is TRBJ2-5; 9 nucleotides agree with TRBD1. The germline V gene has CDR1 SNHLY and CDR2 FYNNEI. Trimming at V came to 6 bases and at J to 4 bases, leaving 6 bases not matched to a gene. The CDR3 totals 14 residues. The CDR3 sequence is CASSGQGWGETQYF. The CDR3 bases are TGTGCCAGCAGCGGACAGGGGTGGGGAGAGACCCAGTACTTC. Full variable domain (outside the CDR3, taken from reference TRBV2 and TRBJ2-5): EPEVTQTPSHQVTQMGQEVILRCVPISNHLYFYWYRQILGQKVEFLVSFYNNEISEKSEIFDDQFSVERPDGSNFTLKIRSTKLEDSAMYFCASSGQGWGETQYFGPGTRLLVL.

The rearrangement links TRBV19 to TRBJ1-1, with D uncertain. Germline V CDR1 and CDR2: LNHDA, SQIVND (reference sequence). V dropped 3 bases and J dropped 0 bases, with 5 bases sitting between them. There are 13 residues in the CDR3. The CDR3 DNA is TGTGCCAGTAGTATCCGGGTGAACACTGAAGCTTTCTTT. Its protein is CASSIRVNTEAFF.

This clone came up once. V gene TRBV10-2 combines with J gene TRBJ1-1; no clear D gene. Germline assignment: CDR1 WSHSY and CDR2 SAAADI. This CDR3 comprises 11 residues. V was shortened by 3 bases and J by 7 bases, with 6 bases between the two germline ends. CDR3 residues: CASSDRNEAFF. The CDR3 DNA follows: TGCGCCAGCAGTGACAGAAATGAAGCTTTCTTT.

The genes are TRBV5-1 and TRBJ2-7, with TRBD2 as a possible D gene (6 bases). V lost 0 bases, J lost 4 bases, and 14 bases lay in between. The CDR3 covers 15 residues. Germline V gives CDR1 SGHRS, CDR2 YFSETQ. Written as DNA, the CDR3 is TGCGCCAGCAGCTTGGATCTAGCGAACCGATACGAGCAGTACTTC. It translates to CASSLDLANRYEQYF. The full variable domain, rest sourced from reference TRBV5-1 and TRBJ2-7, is KAGVTQTPRYLIKTRGQQVTLSCSPISGHRSVSWYQQTPGQGLQFLFEYFSETQRNKGNFPGRFSGRQFSNSRSEMNVSTLELGDSALYLCASSLDLANRYEQYFGPGTRLTVT.

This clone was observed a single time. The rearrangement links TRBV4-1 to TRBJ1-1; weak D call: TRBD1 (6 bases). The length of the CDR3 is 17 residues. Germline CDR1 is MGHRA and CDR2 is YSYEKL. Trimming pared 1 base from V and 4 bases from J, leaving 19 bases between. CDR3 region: CASSQGWGPGQGTEAFF. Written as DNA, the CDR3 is TGCGCCAGCAGCCAAGGATGGGGGCCGGGGCAGGGCACTGAAGCTTTCTTT.

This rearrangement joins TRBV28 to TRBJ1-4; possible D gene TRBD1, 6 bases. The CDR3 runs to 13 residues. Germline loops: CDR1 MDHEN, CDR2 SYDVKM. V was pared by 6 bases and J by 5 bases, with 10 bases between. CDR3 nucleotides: TGTGCCAGCAGGGACAGCAAAAATGAAAAACTGTTTTTT. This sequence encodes CASRDSKNEKLFF.

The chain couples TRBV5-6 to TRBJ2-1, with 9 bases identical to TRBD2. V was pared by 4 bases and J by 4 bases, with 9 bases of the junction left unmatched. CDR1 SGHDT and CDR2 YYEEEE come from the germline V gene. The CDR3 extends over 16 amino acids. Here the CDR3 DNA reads TGTGCCAGCAGCCCTAATGCGGGAGGGATGTACAATGAGCAGTTCTTC. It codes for CASSPNAGGMYNEQFF.

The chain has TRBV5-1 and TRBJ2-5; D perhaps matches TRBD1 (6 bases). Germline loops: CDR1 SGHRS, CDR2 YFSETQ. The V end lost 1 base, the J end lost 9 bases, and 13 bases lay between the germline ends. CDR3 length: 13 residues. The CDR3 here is CASSLNRPGAQYF. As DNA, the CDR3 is TGCGCCAGCAGCTTGAATAGACCAGGGGCCCAGTACTTC.

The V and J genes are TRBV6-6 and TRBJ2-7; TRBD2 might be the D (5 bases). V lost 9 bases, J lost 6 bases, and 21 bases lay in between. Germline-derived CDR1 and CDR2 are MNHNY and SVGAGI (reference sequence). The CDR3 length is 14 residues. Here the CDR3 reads CASSAAGVGVEQYF. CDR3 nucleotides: TGTGCCAGTTCTGCGGCCGGTGTGGGAGTCGAGCAGTACTTC.

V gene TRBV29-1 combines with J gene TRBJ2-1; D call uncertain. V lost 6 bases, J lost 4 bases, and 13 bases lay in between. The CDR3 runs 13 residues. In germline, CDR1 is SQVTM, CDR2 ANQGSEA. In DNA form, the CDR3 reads TGCAGCGTCTCAGGTGAGATTTACAATGAGCAGTTCTTC. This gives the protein CSVSGEIYNEQFF.

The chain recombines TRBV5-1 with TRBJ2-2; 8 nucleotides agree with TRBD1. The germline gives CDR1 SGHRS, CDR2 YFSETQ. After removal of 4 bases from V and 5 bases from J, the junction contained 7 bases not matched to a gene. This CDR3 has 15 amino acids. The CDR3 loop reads CASSLGTGGTGELFF. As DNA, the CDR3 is TGCGCCAGCAGCCTAGGGACAGGAGGAACCGGGGAGCTGTTTTTT.

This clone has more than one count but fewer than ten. CDR3 amino acids: CASRDWTSGNTGELFF. DNA of the CDR3: TGCGCCAGCAGGGACTGGACTAGCGGGAACACCGGGGAGCTGTTTTTT. This chain joins TRBV4-1 and TRBJ2-2, with 10 bases fitting TRBD2. The length of the CDR3 is 16 residues. The germline V gene has CDR1 MGHRA and CDR2 YSYEKL. The V and J ends lost 6 bases and 1 base, in that order; junction bases with no gene match: 5.